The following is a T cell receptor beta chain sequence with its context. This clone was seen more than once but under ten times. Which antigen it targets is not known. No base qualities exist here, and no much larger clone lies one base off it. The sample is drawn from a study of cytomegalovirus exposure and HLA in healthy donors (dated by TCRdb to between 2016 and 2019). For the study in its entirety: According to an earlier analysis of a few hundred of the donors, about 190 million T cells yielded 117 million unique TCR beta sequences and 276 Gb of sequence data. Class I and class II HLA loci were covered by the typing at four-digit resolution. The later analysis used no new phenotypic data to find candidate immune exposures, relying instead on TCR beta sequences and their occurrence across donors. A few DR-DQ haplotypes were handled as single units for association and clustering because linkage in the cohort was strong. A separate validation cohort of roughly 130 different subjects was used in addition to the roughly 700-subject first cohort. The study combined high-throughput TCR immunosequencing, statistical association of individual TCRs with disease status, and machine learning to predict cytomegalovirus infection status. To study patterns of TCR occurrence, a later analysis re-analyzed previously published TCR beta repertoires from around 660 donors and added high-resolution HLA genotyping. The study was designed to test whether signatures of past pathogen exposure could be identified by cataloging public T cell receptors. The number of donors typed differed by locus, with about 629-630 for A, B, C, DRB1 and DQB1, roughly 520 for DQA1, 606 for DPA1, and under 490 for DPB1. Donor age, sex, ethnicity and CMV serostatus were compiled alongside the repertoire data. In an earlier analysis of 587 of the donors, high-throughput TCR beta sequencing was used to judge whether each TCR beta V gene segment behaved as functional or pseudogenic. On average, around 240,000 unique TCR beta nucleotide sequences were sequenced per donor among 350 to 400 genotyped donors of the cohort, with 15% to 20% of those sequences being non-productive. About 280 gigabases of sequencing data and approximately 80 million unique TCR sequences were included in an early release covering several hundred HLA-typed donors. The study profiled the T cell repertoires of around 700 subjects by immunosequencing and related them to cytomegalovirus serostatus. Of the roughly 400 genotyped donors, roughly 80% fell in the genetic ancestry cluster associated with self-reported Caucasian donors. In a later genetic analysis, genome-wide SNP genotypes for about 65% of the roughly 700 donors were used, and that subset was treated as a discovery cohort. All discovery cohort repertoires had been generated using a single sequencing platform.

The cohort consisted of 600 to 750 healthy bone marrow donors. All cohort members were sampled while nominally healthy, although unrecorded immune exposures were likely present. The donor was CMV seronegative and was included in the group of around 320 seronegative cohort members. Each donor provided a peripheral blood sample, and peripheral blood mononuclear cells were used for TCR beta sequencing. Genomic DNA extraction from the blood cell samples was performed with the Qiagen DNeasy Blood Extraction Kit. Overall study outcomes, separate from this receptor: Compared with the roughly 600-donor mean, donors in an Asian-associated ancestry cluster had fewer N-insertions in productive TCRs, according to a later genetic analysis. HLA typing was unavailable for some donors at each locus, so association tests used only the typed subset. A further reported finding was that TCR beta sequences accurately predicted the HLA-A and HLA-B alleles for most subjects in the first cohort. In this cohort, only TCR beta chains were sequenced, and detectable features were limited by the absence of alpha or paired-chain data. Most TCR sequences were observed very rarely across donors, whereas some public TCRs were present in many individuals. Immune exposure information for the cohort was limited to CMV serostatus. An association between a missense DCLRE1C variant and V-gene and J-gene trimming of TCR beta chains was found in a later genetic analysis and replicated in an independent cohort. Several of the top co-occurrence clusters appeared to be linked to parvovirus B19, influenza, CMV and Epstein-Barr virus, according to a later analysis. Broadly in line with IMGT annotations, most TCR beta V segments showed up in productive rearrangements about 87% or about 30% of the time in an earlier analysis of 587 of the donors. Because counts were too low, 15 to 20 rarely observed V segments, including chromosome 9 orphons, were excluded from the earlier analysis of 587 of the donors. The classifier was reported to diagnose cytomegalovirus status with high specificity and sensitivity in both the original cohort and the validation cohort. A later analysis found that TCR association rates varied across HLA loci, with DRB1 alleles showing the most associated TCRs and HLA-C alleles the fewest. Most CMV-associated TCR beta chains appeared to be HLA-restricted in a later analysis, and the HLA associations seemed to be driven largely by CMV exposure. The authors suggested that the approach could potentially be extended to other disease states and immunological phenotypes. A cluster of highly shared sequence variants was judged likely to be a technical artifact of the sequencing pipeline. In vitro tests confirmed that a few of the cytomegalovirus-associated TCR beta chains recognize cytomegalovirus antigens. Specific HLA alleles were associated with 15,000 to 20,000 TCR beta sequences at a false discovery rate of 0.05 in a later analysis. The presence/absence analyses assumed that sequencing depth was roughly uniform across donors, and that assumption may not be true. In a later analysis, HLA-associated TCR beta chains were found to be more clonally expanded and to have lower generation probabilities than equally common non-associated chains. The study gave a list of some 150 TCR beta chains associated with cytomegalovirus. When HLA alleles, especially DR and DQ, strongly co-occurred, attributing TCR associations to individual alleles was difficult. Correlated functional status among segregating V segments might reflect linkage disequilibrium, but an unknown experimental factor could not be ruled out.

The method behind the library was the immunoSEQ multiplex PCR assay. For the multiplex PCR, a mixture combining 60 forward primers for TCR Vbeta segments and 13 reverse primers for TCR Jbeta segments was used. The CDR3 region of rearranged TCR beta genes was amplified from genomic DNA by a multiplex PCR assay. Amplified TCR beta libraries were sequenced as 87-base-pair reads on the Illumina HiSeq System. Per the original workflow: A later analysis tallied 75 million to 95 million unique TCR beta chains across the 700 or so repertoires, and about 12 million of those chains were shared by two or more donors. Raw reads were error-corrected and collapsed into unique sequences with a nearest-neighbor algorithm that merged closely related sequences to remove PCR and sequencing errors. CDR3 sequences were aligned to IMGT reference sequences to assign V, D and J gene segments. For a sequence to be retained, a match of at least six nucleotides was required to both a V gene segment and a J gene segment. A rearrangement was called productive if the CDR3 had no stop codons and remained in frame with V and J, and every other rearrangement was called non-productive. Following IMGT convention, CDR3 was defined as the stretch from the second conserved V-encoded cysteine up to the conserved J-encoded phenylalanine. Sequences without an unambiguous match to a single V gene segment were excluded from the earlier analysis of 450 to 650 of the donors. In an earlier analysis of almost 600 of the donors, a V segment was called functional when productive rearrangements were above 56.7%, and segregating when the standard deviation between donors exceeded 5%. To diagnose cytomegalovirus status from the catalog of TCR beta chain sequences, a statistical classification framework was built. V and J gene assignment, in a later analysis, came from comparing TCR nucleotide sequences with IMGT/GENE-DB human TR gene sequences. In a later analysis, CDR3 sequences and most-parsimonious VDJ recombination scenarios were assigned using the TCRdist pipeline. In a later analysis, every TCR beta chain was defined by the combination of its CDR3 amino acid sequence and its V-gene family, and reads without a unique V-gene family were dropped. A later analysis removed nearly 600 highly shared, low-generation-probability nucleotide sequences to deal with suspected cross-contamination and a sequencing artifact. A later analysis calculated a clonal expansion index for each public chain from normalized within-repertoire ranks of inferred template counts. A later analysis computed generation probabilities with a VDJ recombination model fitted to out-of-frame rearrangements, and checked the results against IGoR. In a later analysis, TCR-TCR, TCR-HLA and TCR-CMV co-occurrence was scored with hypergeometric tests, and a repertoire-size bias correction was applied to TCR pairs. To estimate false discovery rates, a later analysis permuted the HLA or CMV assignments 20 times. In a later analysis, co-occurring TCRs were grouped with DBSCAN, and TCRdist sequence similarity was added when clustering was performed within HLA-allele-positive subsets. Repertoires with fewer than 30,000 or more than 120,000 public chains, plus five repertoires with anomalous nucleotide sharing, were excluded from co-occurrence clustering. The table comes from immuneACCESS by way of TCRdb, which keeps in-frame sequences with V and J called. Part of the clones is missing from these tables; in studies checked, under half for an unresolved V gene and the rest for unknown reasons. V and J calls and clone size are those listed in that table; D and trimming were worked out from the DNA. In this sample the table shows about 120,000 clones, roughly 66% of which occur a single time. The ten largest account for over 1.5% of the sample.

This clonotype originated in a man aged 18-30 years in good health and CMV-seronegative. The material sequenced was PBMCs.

DNA sequence: TGTGCCAGCAGTTTACAGGGGCGTCTGAACACTGAAGCTTTCTTT. Its amino acids are CASSLQGRLNTEAFF. The sequence joins TRBV5-6 to TRBJ1-1, with 7 bases in between that match TRBD1. Taken from the germline V gene, the CDR1 and CDR2 loops are SGHDT and YYEEEE. Measured from the cysteine to the phenylalanine, the CDR3 is 15 residues long. Just the 45-base CDR3 DNA is kept, in frame starting at base 1. V is cut back by 5 bases and J by 0 bases, with 7 bases in the junction unmatched. The variable domain in full, with residues beyond the CDR3 obtained from the reference TRBV5-6 and TRBJ1-1 genes, is DAGVTQSPTHLIKTRGQQVTLRCSPKSGHDTVSWYQQALGQGPQFIFQYYEEEERQRGNFPDRFSGHQFPNYSSELNVNALLLGDSALYLCASSLQGRLNTEAFFGQGTRLTVV.